The 3 T cell receptor beta chains listed next were all sequenced from one sample in a study of PD-1 blockade in classical Hodgkin lymphoma. The table came from immunoSEQ multiplex PCR; TCRdb's copy has only in-frame clones and leaves some out. The data contain tens of thousands of clones, roughly 86% of them singletons. Time point here: cycle 4 day 1 (C4D1), after 6 weeks of nivolumab. After autologous stem cell transplantation all patients relapsed, and prior brentuximab vedotin exposure differed between cohorts. The sample in question was peripheral blood mononuclear cells (PBMCs), obtained before the fourth cycle of nivolumab. All receptors come from a human donor with classical Hodgkin lymphoma.

In DNA, the CDR3 is TGTGCCAGCAGACAAAACAGGTTTCGTAGCAATCAGCCCCAGCATTTT. The encoded protein is CASRQNRFRSNQPQHF. The rearrangement joins TRBV7-2 to TRBJ1-5, with TRBD1 as a possible D gene (5 bases). Germline V CDR1 and CDR2: SGHTA, FQGNSA. The CDR3 contains 16 residues. V shed 6 bases and J shed 0 bases, with 15 bases lying between them.

By sample share, this clone is medium-sized (0.01 to 0.1%). The genes are TRBV7-8 and TRBJ2-2; 9 bases match TRBD2. V lost 5 bases to trimming and J lost 8 bases; unmatched junction nucleotides: 6. Germline lookup yields CDR1 SGHVS and CDR2 FQNEAQ. This CDR3 is built from 14 residues. The CDR3 reads CASSRTSEGGELFF. The CDR3 DNA reads TGTGCCAGCAGCCGGACTAGCGAGGGGGGGGAGCTGTTTTTT.

The V and J genes are TRBV27 and TRBJ2-2; weak D call: TRBD1 (7 bases). CDR3 length: 15 residues. Germline CDR1 is MNHEY and CDR2 is SMNVEV (reference sequence). Trimming cost V 4 bases and J 4 bases, with 13 bases left between them. The CDR3 spells CASSWRGLSTGELFF. The DNA of the CDR3 is TGTGCCAGCAGTTGGAGGGGGCTCAGCACCGGGGAGCTGTTTTTT.